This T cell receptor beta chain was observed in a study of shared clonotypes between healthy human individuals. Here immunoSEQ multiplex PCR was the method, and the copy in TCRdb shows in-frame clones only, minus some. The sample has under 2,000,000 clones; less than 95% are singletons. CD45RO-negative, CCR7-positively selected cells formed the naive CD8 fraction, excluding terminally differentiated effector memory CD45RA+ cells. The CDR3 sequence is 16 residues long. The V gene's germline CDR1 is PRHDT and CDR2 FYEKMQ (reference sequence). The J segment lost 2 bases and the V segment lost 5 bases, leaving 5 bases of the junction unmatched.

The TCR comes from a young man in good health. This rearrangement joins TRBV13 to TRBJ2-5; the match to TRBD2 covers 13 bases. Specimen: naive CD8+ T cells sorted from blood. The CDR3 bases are TGTGCCAGCAGCATAACGACTAGCGGGAGGCAAGAGACCCAGTACTTC. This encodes CASSITTSGRQETQYF.